This T cell receptor (beta chain) was documented in a study of T cells after yellow fever vaccination. Study results and limitations: Subsequent booster samples again held most clones from primary vaccination (roughly 95% CD4, nearly 90% CD8).

Details on this clonotype: Its target is not known.

TCRdb passed the 5' RACE reads through MiXCR, listing each CDR3 protein once. The sample consists of a few hundred thousand distinct CDR3 sequences, about 6.6% of them appearing once. The CDR3 spans 16 residues. In germline, CDR1 is LNHNV, CDR2 YYDKDF (reference sequence). V lost 5 bases to trimming and J lost 3 bases, with 19 bases between them. J is TRBJ1-1 and V is TRBV15, with D hard to call. This clonotype originated in a man younger than 30 who received the YFV17D yellow fever vaccine. The sample here was PBMCs, taken roughly seven weeks after the first yellow fever vaccination. CDR3 residues: CATSPRERSRYTEAFF. The DNA of the CDR3 is TGTGCCACCAGCCCCCGGGAACGGTCGAGGTACACTGAAGCTTTCTTT.